Reported below is one T cell receptor beta chain. Its cognate antigen is unknown. These data originate in a study of post-analysis software for immune sequencing data. Study details: The study covered relapsing-remitting, secondary progressive and progressive-relapsing courses of multiple sclerosis.

Prepared TCR beta cDNA libraries contained unique molecular identifiers. When 1 to 10 million T cells were used, they gave approximately 450,000 cDNA molecules. TCRdb re-called the PCR reads through MiXCR, storing one row per CDR3 protein. Found here are hundreds of thousands of distinct CDR3 sequences, 55% to 70% of them singletons; the top ten hold approximately 10%. Germline V lookup: CDR1 DFQATT, CDR2 SNEGSKA (reference sequence). The CDR3 contains 15 residues. The V end lost 5 bases, the J end lost 3 bases, and 17 bases lay between the germline ends. Overall study findings and caveats: Controls showed lower frequencies than patients for a few TRBV segments, and TRBV5-6, TRBV5-1 and TRBV20-1 were among these.

The receptor's source is a girl aged 2-10 years with multiple sclerosis. The chain uses TRBV20-1 and TRBJ2-4; D is perhaps TRBD2 (7 bases). Sequences were obtained from blood. Here the CDR3 DNA reads TGCAGTGCTTTGAGGGGGGGCGACGGCAAAAACATTCAGTACTTC. Translation gives CSALRGGDGKNIQYF.